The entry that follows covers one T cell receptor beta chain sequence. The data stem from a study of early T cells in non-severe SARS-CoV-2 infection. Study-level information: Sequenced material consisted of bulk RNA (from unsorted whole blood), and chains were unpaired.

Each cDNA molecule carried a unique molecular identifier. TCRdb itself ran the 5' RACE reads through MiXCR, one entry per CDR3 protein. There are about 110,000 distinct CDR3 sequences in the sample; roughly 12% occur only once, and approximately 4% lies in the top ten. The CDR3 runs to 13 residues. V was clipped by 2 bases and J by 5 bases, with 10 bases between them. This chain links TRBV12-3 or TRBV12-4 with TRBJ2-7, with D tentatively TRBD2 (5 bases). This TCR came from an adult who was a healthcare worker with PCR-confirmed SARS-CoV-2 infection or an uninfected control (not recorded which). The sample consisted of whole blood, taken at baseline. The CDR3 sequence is CASSLLTGNEQYF. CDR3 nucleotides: TGTGCCAGCAGTTTACTTACGGGGAACGAGCAGTACTTC.